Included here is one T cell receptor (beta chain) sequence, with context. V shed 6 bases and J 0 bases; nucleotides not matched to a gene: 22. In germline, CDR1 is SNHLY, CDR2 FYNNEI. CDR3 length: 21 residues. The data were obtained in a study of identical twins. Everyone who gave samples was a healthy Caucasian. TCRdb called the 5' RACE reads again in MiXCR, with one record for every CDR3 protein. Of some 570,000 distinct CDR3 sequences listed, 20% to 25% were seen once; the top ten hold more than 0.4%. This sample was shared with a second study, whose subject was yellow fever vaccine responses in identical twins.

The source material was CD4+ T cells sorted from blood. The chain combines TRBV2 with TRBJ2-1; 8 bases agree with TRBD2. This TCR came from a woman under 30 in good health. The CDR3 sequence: CASRSGGWVAGLLGSYNEQFF. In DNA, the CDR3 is TGTGCCAGCAGGTCGGGGGGCTGGGTAGCGGGATTGTTGGGCTCCTACAATGAGCAGTTCTTC.